The 25 T cell receptor beta chains given below trace back to one sample, sequenced in a study of CD8+ T cells in alopecia areata. Treatment in this sample: oral pan-JAK inhibitor, 5-10 mg twice daily. RNA extraction and reverse transcription yielded cDNA as sequencing template. This table comes from immunoSEQ multiplex PCR, and its TCRdb copy is limited to in-frame clones, with some not included. The sample includes approximately 300,000 clones, 58% of them seen just once. Specimen: CD4+ T cells sorted from blood, collected at week 24, from a patient treated with tofacitinib. These receptors were collected from a human donor with alopecia areata.

The chain joins TRBV6-5 to TRBJ1-1, with a possible D match to TRBD1 (5 bases). The germline V and J ends were trimmed by 6 bases and 0 bases, with 14 bases remaining between them. This CDR3 is 15 amino acids long. CDR1 and CDR2 from the germline V gene are MNHEY and SVGAGI. In DNA form, the CDR3 reads TGTGCCAGCAGACCTAGACAGATCATGAACACTGAAGCTTTCTTT. This gives the protein CASRPRQIMNTEAFF.

This chain joins TRBV7-3 and TRBJ2-6, with D perhaps TRBD2 (6 bases). The CDR3 sequence is 16 residues long. Germline V gene lookup returns CDR1 SGHTA and CDR2 FQGTGA. The V end lost 5 bases, the J end lost 0 bases, and 11 bases lay between the germline ends. In DNA, the CDR3 is TGTGCCAGCAGCGTTCTCGGGAGCTCTGGGGCCAACGTCCTGACTTTC. Encoded protein: CASSVLGSSGANVLTF.

This clone appeared a few times. The sample holds other DNA sequences that translate to the same CDR3. The V gene is TRBV7-9, the J gene TRBJ2-2; D gene uncertain. The germline gives CDR1 SEHNR, CDR2 FQNEAQ (reference sequence). The CDR3 length is 13 residues. Trimming removed 0 bases at V and 5 bases at J, with 4 bases between. CDR3 DNA: TGTGCCAGCAGCTTAGCGGGGACCGGGGAGCTGTTTTTT. It is translated as CASSLAGTGELFF.

The chain links TRBV27 to TRBJ2-1; 13 bases line up with TRBD2. Germline lookup yields CDR1 MNHEY and CDR2 SMNVEV (reference sequence). V lost 5 bases to trimming and J lost 11 bases; unmatched junction nucleotides: 9. This CDR3 contains 15 residues. The CDR3 region has the DNA TGTGCCAGCAGTGCCGGGACTAGCGGGGATCCTAAGCAGTTCTTC. Its translation: CASSAGTSGDPKQFF.

Here the CDR3 DNA reads TGCGCCAGCAGCCAAGATAATCACAGGCTACGGCCCTACGAGCAGTACTTC. Protein sequence: CASSQDNHRLRPYEQYF. The rearrangement joins TRBV4-1 to TRBJ2-7; tentatively, D is TRBD1 (5 bases). Germline CDR1 is MGHRA and CDR2 is YSYEKL. V lost 0 bases, J lost 2 bases, and 17 bases lay in between. This CDR3 has 17 residues.

V usage is TRBV18 and J usage is TRBJ1-1; the D is unclear. This CDR3 has 13 residues. Germline V gene lookup returns CDR1 KGHSH and CDR2 LQKENI. V lost 6 bases to trimming and J lost 0 bases, with 8 bases between them. In DNA, the CDR3 is TGTGCCAGCTCCCTCGAGATGAACACTGAAGCTTTCTTT. Translating it yields CASSLEMNTEAFF.

The chain employs TRBV30 and TRBJ1-6; 8 bases are a match to TRBD1. V lost 5 bases to trimming and J lost 10 bases; unmatched junction nucleotides: 7. This CDR3 is built from 13 residues. CDR1 and CDR2 from the germline V gene are GTSNPN and SVGIG (reference sequence). CDR3 coding DNA: TGTGCCTGGTCATCAGGGGGCGACTCACCCCTCCACTTT. Its translation: CAWSSGGDSPLHF.

In DNA form, the CDR3 reads TGTGCCAGCAGCGTTGGGAGGGGGGCCAACGTCCTGACTTTC. This codes for CASSVGRGANVLTF. The rearrangement uses TRBV5-6 and TRBJ2-6; D is possibly TRBD2 (6 bases). The germline V and J ends were trimmed by 4 bases and 4 bases, with 9 bases remaining between them. Germline V gene lookup returns CDR1 SGHDT and CDR2 YYEEEE. This CDR3 is built from 14 residues.

This chain uses TRBV5-4 with TRBJ2-5; D gene ambiguous. V gave up 8 bases and J gave up 1 base, with 15 bases separating them. CDR1 is SGHNT, CDR2 YYREEE, per germline (reference sequence). The CDR3 length is 14 residues. The CDR3 reads CASKEPGPQETQYF. CDR3 in DNA: TGTGCCAGTAAGGAGCCGGGCCCCCAAGAGACCCAGTACTTC.

The chain has TRBV4-3 and TRBJ2-1; D might be TRBD1 (5 bases). Trimming cost V 4 bases and J 2 bases, with 21 bases left between them. Germline V CDR1 and CDR2: LGHNA, YSLEER. This CDR3 comprises 18 residues. CDR3 sequence: CASSRWADLQDTYNEQFF. The CDR3 DNA follows: TGCGCCAGCAGCCGATGGGCCGATTTACAGGACACCTACAATGAGCAGTTCTTC.

The chain employs TRBV19 and TRBJ1-5, with D possibly being TRBD1 (6 bases). V dropped 7 bases and J dropped 3 bases, with 10 bases sitting between them. This CDR3 spans 13 amino acids. Germline V lookup: CDR1 LNHDA, CDR2 SQIVND (reference sequence). CDR3 residues: CASNPGANQPQHF. The CDR3 DNA reads TGTGCCAGTAACCCAGGGGCCAATCAGCCCCAGCATTTT.

CDR3 protein: CASFERPAREKRGYTF. Written as DNA, the CDR3 is TGTGCCAGCTTTGAACGACCCGCCCGGGAAAAGCGCGGCTACACCTTC. The chain carries TRBV2 and TRBJ1-2, with D uncertain. Germline lookup yields CDR1 SNHLY and CDR2 FYNNEI. The CDR3 runs to 16 residues. Trimming took off 8 bases at V and 8 bases at J, with 27 bases between the two ends.

A remark on this clone: At the DNA level, this CDR3 is encoded by other sequences in the same sample as well. This chain joins TRBV29-1 and TRBJ2-7, with 11 bases lining up with TRBD1. The germline V gene has CDR1 SQVTM and CDR2 ANQGSEA. This CDR3 region has 12 residues. Trimming removed 6 bases from V and 4 bases from J; junction bases left unmatched: 2. CDR3 amino acids: CSVGQGAYEQYF. In DNA, the CDR3 is TGCAGCGTCGGACAGGGGGCTTACGAGCAGTACTTC.

The chain uses TRBV7-9 and TRBJ2-3; TRBD2 aligns across 7 bases. The CDR3 sequence is 15 residues long. Germline CDR1 is SEHNR and CDR2 is FQNEAQ (reference sequence). V lost 5 bases, J lost 8 bases, and 13 bases stayed unmatched. The CDR3, as DNA: TGTGCCAGCAGCATTCCGGGACTACCTCGTAGTACGCAGTATTTT. It specifies CASSIPGLPRSTQYF. The full variable domain, its missing parts supplied by reference TRBV7-9 and TRBJ2-3, is DTGVSQNPRHKITKRGQNVTFRCDPISEHNRLYWYRQTLGQGPEFLTYFQNEAQLEKSRLLSDRFSAERPKGSFSTLEIQRTEQGDSAMYLCASSIPGLPRSTQYFGPGTRLTVL.

This rearrangement joins TRBV29-1 to TRBJ2-3, with TRBD2 identical over 7 bases. Germline V gene sequence: CDR1 SQVTM, CDR2 ANQGSEA. CDR3 size: 14 residues. With 7 bases clipped from V and 6 bases from J, the junction kept 13 bases outside the gene matches. The CDR3, as DNA: TGCAGCGGTTTCCTGGCTAGCGGTCACGATACGCAGTATTTT. Its protein product is CSGFLASGHDTQYF.

The genes are TRBV29-1 and TRBJ1-6; D not certain. Germline V lookup: CDR1 SQVTM, CDR2 ANQGSEA. V was cut by 5 bases and J by 7 bases, with 12 bases left in between. This CDR3 is built from 13 residues. CDR3 protein: CSVTRTTNSPLHF. CDR3 DNA: TGCAGCGTTACCAGGACGACGAATTCACCCCTCCACTTT.

The chain couples TRBV27 to TRBJ1-5, with 8 bases identical to TRBD1. V trimming: 6 bases; J trimming: 7 bases; junction bases outside the gene matches: 14. The CDR3 spans 16 residues. Germline V CDR1 and CDR2: MNHEY, SMNVEV (reference sequence). This CDR3 reads CASSPTDRGVGQPQHF. The CDR3 nucleotides are TGTGCCAGCAGCCCCACCGACAGGGGTGTAGGGCAGCCCCAGCATTTT.

CDR3 coding DNA: TGCAGCGTTATGACAGGGGGAGACACTGAAGCTTTCTTT. This translates into CSVMTGGDTEAFF. V gene TRBV29-1 combines with J gene TRBJ1-1, with 9 bases aligning to TRBD1. The CDR3 spans 13 residues. V lost 5 bases to trimming and J lost 3 bases; unmatched junction nucleotides: 4. Germline V gene sequence: CDR1 SQVTM, CDR2 ANQGSEA.

This clone was found a few times. Other DNA sequences in the sample encode the same CDR3. The chain is built from TRBV20-1 and TRBJ2-7, with D perhaps matching TRBD2 (5 bases). Per the germline V gene, CDR1 is DFQATT and CDR2 is SNEGSKA (reference sequence). Between the trimmed V and J ends, which lost 5 bases and 4 bases, there was a span of 9 bases. This CDR3 is 11 amino acids long. CDR3 loop: CSAPRGYEQYF. CDR3 DNA sequence: TGCAGTGCTCCCCGGGGATACGAGCAGTACTTC.

V gene TRBV30 combines with J gene TRBJ2-5; D may be TRBD1 or TRBD2 (6 bases each). In germline, CDR1 is GTSNPN, CDR2 SVGIG (reference sequence). The CDR3 is made up of 14 amino acids. The V end lost 0 bases, the J end lost 5 bases, and 13 bases lay between the germline ends. The DNA for the CDR3 is TGTGCCTGGAGTGTACGAGGGGGGTTGGAGACCCAGTACTTC. This sequence encodes CAWSVRGGLETQYF.

This chain uses TRBV30 with TRBJ1-1; possible D gene TRBD1, 5 bases. Germline CDR1 GTSNPN, CDR2 SVGIG (reference sequence). V lost 2 bases and J lost 2, with 9 bases in between. The CDR3 has 13 residues. The chain's CDR3 is CAWSQGFNTEAFF. CDR3 in DNA: TGTGCCTGGAGTCAGGGTTTTAACACTGAAGCTTTCTTT.

This clone showed up just a few times. This chain links TRBV30 with TRBJ1-1; D gene ambiguous. Trimming took off 0 bases at V and 3 bases at J, with 8 bases between the two ends. The CDR3 runs 13 residues. The V gene's germline CDR1 is GTSNPN and CDR2 SVGIG (reference sequence). The CDR3 is CAWSVSPDTEAFF. DNA for the CDR3: TGTGCCTGGAGTGTATCTCCGGACACTGAAGCTTTCTTT.

In this sample, this clone turned up once. CDR3 sequence reads: CASSHRTGTNEKLFF. Written as DNA, the CDR3 is TGTGCCAGCAGCCATAGGACAGGAACGAATGAAAAACTGTTTTTT. This chain links TRBV5-4 with TRBJ1-4, with 7 positions matching TRBD1. The germline V gene encodes CDR1 SGHNT and CDR2 YYREEE (reference sequence). The CDR3 is made up of 15 amino acids. The ends lost 4 bases at V and 5 bases at J; junction bases unmatched: 8. The variable domain in full, with the rest retrieved from reference TRBV5-4 and TRBJ1-4, is ETGVTQSPTHLIKTRGQQVTLRCSSQSGHNTVSWYQQALGQGPQFIFQYYREEENGRGNFPPRFSGLQFPNYSSELNVNALELDDSALYLCASSHRTGTNEKLFFGSGTQLSVL.

V is TRBV28 and J is TRBJ2-5; 11 bases are shared with TRBD1. The trim removed 6 bases at V and 5 bases at J, leaving 11 bases unmatched. CDR3 length: 16 residues. Germline CDR1 and CDR2: MDHEN and SYDVKM. The chain's CDR3 is CASRILRTGGLETQYF. The CDR3 DNA sequence: TGTGCCAGCAGGATTCTGAGGACAGGGGGCCTGGAGACCCAGTACTTC.

This rearrangement joins TRBV6-6 to TRBJ1-6; D unresolved. Germline CDR1 and CDR2: MNHNY and SVGAGI (reference sequence). The CDR3 runs 14 residues. Trimming took off 2 bases at V and 7 bases at J, with 9 bases between the two ends. This CDR3 is CASSYAGLNSPLHF. In DNA, the CDR3 is TGTGCCAGCAGTTACGCCGGGTTGAATTCACCCCTCCACTTT.